This T cell receptor (beta chain) emerged from a study of blood T cell repertoires in COVID-19 (dated by TCRdb to 2020 to 2022). With respect to the entire study: The collaborator samples originated in the United States, Italy and Spain and spanned the acute and convalescent phases of COVID-19. The prospective study material was composed of cDNA or gDNA derived from T cells, B-cell-depleted T cells, or PBMCs. Deeply sampled blood TCRbeta repertoires from subjects exposed to, actively infected with, or recovered from COVID-19 were included in the dataset. HLA class I and class II types, where available, came from metadata supplied by the sample provider rather than from assay-based typing. The sample metadata nearly always contained a de-identified subject ID, COVID-19 status, age in years and sex. The repertoires were released in a freely available public database meant as a resource for research on the immune response to SARS-CoV-2. The samples were drawn from two sources: the first 160 participants of the ongoing ImmuneRACE study, and 950 to 1,500 subjects contributed by 6 global collaborators. The full study reports these points: The quantity of clinical and demographic metadata differed by source and by participant and was supplied without curation.

Another Seattle source contributed samples from volunteer blood donors who had recovered from COVID-19. Whole blood was collected in K2EDTA tubes by collaborating institutions according to the institutions' own protocols. For TCRbeta analysis, collaborators shipped samples in one of three forms: frozen whole blood, isolated PBMCs, or DNA extracted from either of those sample types. The germline ends are 15 bases apart after V is trimmed by 2 bases and J by 8 bases. From its cysteine to its phenylalanine, the CDR3 spans 15 amino acids. Here the CDR3 DNA is all that survives: 45 bases in frame from base 1. From a lookup of the germline V gene, CDR1 and CDR2 are KGHDR and SFDVKD. TCRbeta CDR3 regions were amplified from genomic DNA using the immunoSEQ Assay, a bias-controlled multiplex PCR. The study's processing was this. The number of nucleated cells in each sample was estimated by amplification of reference gene primers within the assay. Sequence reads were collapsed and filtered to measure the absolute abundance of every unique TCRbeta CDR3 rearrangement. For each sample, productive Simpson clonality was calculated by taking the square root of Simpson's diversity index across productive rearrangements. The source is immuneACCESS, and TCRdb retained only in-frame sequences with V and J called. Part of the clones is not carried over; for the studies checked, unresolved V genes explain less than half of this, and the remainder is unexplained. For V, J and clone size, that table is used; D and trimming come from the DNA. Recorded for this sample are roughly 200,000 clones; around 79% of them occurred a single time. The top ten constitute around an eighth of the sample.

Regarding this clone: The antigen this receptor binds is unknown. No base quality information exists; no much larger clone differs at one position.

The chain uses TRBV24-1 and TRBJ2-1; the D gene assignment is ambiguous. This receptor was identified in a man aged 50 to 59 who had recovered from COVID-19. Sequences were obtained from peripheral blood. The CDR3 reads CATSDSSQLRDEQFF. The base sequence is TGTGCCACCAGTGATTCCTCGCAATTAAGAGATGAGCAGTTCTTC.